This T cell receptor (beta chain) was obtained from a study of beta chain features in type 1 diabetes. Overall study findings and caveats: The study found moderately but significantly shorter TCRB CDR3s in all four CD4+ subsets of Type 1 diabetes patients.

Donors contributed one heparinised blood draw apiece, averaging about 116 mL. Sorting of CD4+ naive, central memory, regulatory and stem cell-like memory cells was performed via CD45RO/CCR7/CD25/CD127/CD95/CD27. Unmatched junction bases numbered 8, after V lost 3 bases and J lost 8 bases. This CDR3 has 15 amino acids. Germline CDR1 reads SGHTA; CDR2 reads FQGNSA. Expressed TCRB transcripts were sequenced because the entire RNA isolate underwent reverse transcription. TCRdb keeps only in-frame clones here, not all; method: immunoSEQ multiplex PCR. The table shows 630,000 or so clones, with over 11% occurring only once. On this clone itself: Its antigen is currently unknown.

This sequence originates from a man aged 18 to 35 with type 1 diabetes. Sequenced sample: naive CD4+ T cells from blood. V and J are TRBV7-2 and TRBJ2-7; 12 bases are a match to TRBD2. The CDR3: CASSFASGGATKQYF. In nucleotides, the CDR3 is TGTGCCAGCAGCTTTGCTAGCGGGGGGGCCACGAAGCAGTACTTC.